Listed below are T cell receptor beta chains from one sample, sequenced in a study of blood T cell repertoires in COVID-19. Repertoires were generated with immunoSEQ multiplex PCR, while TCRdb's copy carries only in-frame clones and drops some. In the table there are just over 200,000 clones, around three quarters of which are singletons. Material: peripheral blood. The receptors stem from a woman in her sixties or seventies with acute or convalescent COVID-19. CDR3s include the opening cysteine and the closing phenylalanine or tryptophan. D genes are given only for firm matches. Size is stated for part of the rows, as once, few or many counts, or as a class when the clone is expanded.

D gene: TRBD1
V gene: TRBV6-1
J gene: TRBJ2-7
clone size: -
CDR3 protein: CASSTGGYEQYF
CDR3 DNA: TGTGCCAGCTCGACAGGGGGGTACGAGCAGTACTTC

D gene: -
V gene: TRBV27
J gene: TRBJ1-6
clone size: -
CDR3 protein: CASSLNVETDPPLHF
CDR3 DNA: TGTGCCAGCAGTTTAAATGTGGAGACTGATCCACCCCTCCACTTT

D gene: TRBD1
V gene: TRBV28
J gene: TRBJ1-1
clone size: -
CDR3 protein: CASTRTGALLNTEAFF
CDR3 DNA: TGTGCCAGCACTAGGACAGGGGCTCTTCTGAACACTGAAGCTTTCTTT

D gene: -
V gene: TRBV30
J gene: TRBJ1-2
clone size: -
CDR3 protein: CAWSIREGYTF
CDR3 DNA: TGTGCCTGGAGTATCAGGGAAGGCTACACCTTC

D gene: -
V gene: TRBV3-1/TRBV3-2
J gene: TRBJ1-1
clone size: -
CDR3 protein: CASSQQVSNTEAFF
CDR3 DNA: TGTGCCAGCAGCCAGCAGGTTTCGAACACTGAAGCTTTCTTT

D gene: -
V gene: TRBV5-1
J gene: TRBJ2-1
clone size: -
CDR3 protein: CASSLAGLAMGEQFF
CDR3 DNA: TGCGCCAGCAGCTTGGCCGGGCTAGCGATGGGTGAGCAGTTCTTC

D gene: TRBD2
V gene: TRBV4-2
J gene: TRBJ2-5
clone size: -
CDR3 protein: CASSQGVGTSVQETQYF
CDR3 DNA: TGTGCCAGCAGCCAAGGGGTAGGGACTAGCGTTCAAGAGACCCAGTACTTC

D gene: -
V gene: TRBV27
J gene: TRBJ1-1
clone size: few
CDR3 protein: CASSRIGKGTEAFF
CDR3 DNA: TGTGCCAGCAGCCGTATAGGAAAGGGGACTGAAGCTTTCTTT

D gene: -
V gene: TRBV7-2
J gene: TRBJ1-4
clone size: -
CDR3 protein: CASSLDPQKLFF
CDR3 DNA: TGTGCCAGCAGCTTAGACCCCCAGAAACTGTTTTTT

D gene: TRBD1
V gene: TRBV7-2
J gene: TRBJ2-1
clone size: -
CDR3 protein: CASSLGQGAYNEQFF
CDR3 DNA: TGTGCCAGCAGCTTAGGACAGGGGGCTTACAATGAGCAGTTCTTC

D gene: -
V gene: TRBV30
J gene: TRBJ1-2
clone size: -
CDR3 protein: CACRGYGYTF
CDR3 DNA: TGTGCCTGCCGGGGCTATGGCTACACCTTC

D gene: -
V gene: TRBV19
J gene: TRBJ1-1
clone size: -
CDR3 protein: CASNEGFYTEAFF
CDR3 DNA: TGTGCCAGTAATGAGGGTTTTTACACTGAAGCTTTCTTT

D gene: TRBD1
V gene: TRBV4-1
J gene: TRBJ1-5
clone size: -
CDR3 protein: CASSQVTGDQPQHF
CDR3 DNA: TGCGCCAGCAGCCAAGTAACAGGGGATCAGCCCCAGCATTTT

D gene: TRBD1
V gene: TRBV19
J gene: TRBJ2-1
clone size: -
CDR3 protein: CASRGTGTGVNEQFF
CDR3 DNA: TGTGCCAGTAGGGGTACCGGGACAGGGGTTAATGAGCAGTTCTTC

D gene: -
V gene: TRBV5-8
J gene: TRBJ2-7
clone size: -
CDR3 protein: CASSLVTAPYEQYF
CDR3 DNA: TGTGCCAGCAGCTTGGTGACTGCCCCCTACGAGCAGTACTTC

D gene: TRBD2
V gene: TRBV7-8
J gene: TRBJ2-3
clone size: -
CDR3 protein: CASSSAGGVVGTDTQYF
CDR3 DNA: TGTGCCAGCAGCTCCGCGGGAGGCGTAGTGGGCACAGATACGCAGTATTTT

D gene: -
V gene: TRBV6-6
J gene: TRBJ1-1
clone size: -
CDR3 protein: CATHSGVAFF
CDR3 DNA: TGTGCCACTCATTCGGGAGTGGCTTTCTTT

D gene: TRBD1
V gene: TRBV28
J gene: TRBJ1-1
clone size: -
CDR3 protein: CASSLSYRGEEAFF
CDR3 DNA: TGTGCCAGCAGTTTGTCCTACAGGGGAGAAGAAGCTTTCTTT

D gene: TRBD1
V gene: TRBV28
J gene: TRBJ1-4
clone size: few
CDR3 protein: CASRQPTGGKLFF
CDR3 DNA: TGTGCCAGCAGACAGCCGACAGGGGGAAAACTGTTTTTT

D gene: -
V gene: TRBV28
J gene: TRBJ1-1
clone size: few
CDR3 protein: CASSNRFQAFF
CDR3 DNA: TGTGCCAGCAGTAACAGGTTTCAAGCTTTCTTT

D gene: -
V gene: TRBV11-2
J gene: TRBJ2-1
clone size: -
CDR3 protein: CASSLTLGREQFF
CDR3 DNA: TGTGCCAGCAGCTTAACCCTAGGCCGGGAGCAGTTCTTC

D gene: -
V gene: TRBV10-1
J gene: TRBJ1-3
clone size: few
CDR3 protein: CASSEGLDSGNTIYF
CDR3 DNA: TGCGCCAGCAGTGAGGGCCTCGACTCTGGAAACACCATATATTTT

D gene: -
V gene: TRBV10-1
J gene: TRBJ1-1
clone size: once
CDR3 protein: CASSETGIPNTEAFF
CDR3 DNA: TGCGCCAGCAGCGAAACAGGGATACCGAACACTGAAGCTTTCTTT

D gene: -
V gene: TRBV5-4
J gene: TRBJ1-2
clone size: -
CDR3 protein: CASSSTGSYGYTF
CDR3 DNA: TGTGCCAGCAGCTCAACAGGGAGCTATGGCTACACCTTC

D gene: TRBD1
V gene: TRBV20-1
J gene: TRBJ2-2
clone size: -
CDR3 protein: CSASEGATTGELFF
CDR3 DNA: TGCAGTGCTAGTGAGGGGGCCACCACCGGGGAGCTGTTTTTT

D gene: TRBD1
V gene: TRBV5-1
J gene: TRBJ1-1
clone size: -
CDR3 protein: CASSSGQGTNTEAFF
CDR3 DNA: TGCGCCAGCAGCTCGGGACAGGGGACGAACACTGAAGCTTTCTTT

D gene: -
V gene: TRBV30
J gene: TRBJ1-1
clone size: -
CDR3 protein: CAWSVNGWNTEAFF
CDR3 DNA: TGTGCCTGGAGTGTAAACGGGTGGAACACTGAAGCTTTCTTT

D gene: -
V gene: TRBV9
J gene: TRBJ1-1
clone size: few
CDR3 protein: CASKGSESTEAFF
CDR3 DNA: TGTGCCAGCAAGGGGTCCGAAAGCACTGAAGCTTTCTTT

D gene: -
V gene: TRBV19
J gene: TRBJ2-1
clone size: -
CDR3 protein: CARPPAGLYNEQFF
CDR3 DNA: TGTGCCAGACCCCCGGCGGGCTTGTACAATGAGCAGTTCTTC

D gene: TRBD2
V gene: TRBV19
J gene: TRBJ2-4
clone size: -
CDR3 protein: CASSIGLAGQQDF
CDR3 DNA: TGTGCCAGTAGTATCGGACTAGCGGGCCAGCAGGACTTC

D gene: TRBD2
V gene: TRBV7-9
J gene: TRBJ2-1
clone size: -
CDR3 protein: CASSLALASGYNEQFF
CDR3 DNA: TGTGCCAGCAGCTTAGCGCTGGCTAGCGGGTACAATGAGCAGTTCTTC

D gene: TRBD1
V gene: TRBV28
J gene: TRBJ1-5
clone size: -
CDR3 protein: CASTGGAGGGQPQHF
CDR3 DNA: TGTGCCAGCACCGGAGGGGCAGGGGGAGGTCAGCCCCAGCATTTT

D gene: TRBD1
V gene: TRBV4-2
J gene: TRBJ1-2
clone size: -
CDR3 protein: CASSQDRGDYGYTF
CDR3 DNA: TGTGCCAGCAGCCAGGACAGGGGAGACTATGGCTACACCTTC

D gene: TRBD2
V gene: TRBV25-1
J gene: TRBJ2-5
clone size: -
CDR3 protein: CASSGTRGKETQYF
CDR3 DNA: TGTGCCAGCAGTGGGACTAGGGGAAAAGAGACCCAGTACTTC

D gene: TRBD1
V gene: TRBV6-5
J gene: TRBJ1-1
clone size: -
CDR3 protein: CASSYTGENTEAFF
CDR3 DNA: TGTGCCAGCAGTTATACAGGGGAGAACACTGAAGCTTTCTTT

D gene: TRBD2
V gene: TRBV27
J gene: TRBJ2-1
clone size: -
CDR3 protein: CASSPWTSGRLNEQFF
CDR3 DNA: TGTGCCAGCAGTCCATGGACTAGCGGGAGGCTCAATGAGCAGTTCTTC

D gene: -
V gene: TRBV3-1/TRBV3-2
J gene: TRBJ2-1
clone size: once
CDR3 protein: CASSPLAPSSYNEQFF
CDR3 DNA: TGTGCCAGCAGCCCATTAGCGCCGAGCTCCTACAATGAGCAGTTCTTC

D gene: TRBD2
V gene: TRBV7-2
J gene: TRBJ2-7
clone size: -
CDR3 protein: CASSLRGLAGPYEQYF
CDR3 DNA: TGTGCCAGCAGCCTAAGGGGACTAGCGGGACCGTACGAGCAGTACTTC

D gene: -
V gene: TRBV7-9
J gene: TRBJ2-7
clone size: -
CDR3 protein: CASRTGVSYEQYF
CDR3 DNA: TGTGCCAGCAGGACGGGAGTCTCCTACGAGCAGTACTTC

D gene: TRBD2
V gene: TRBV18
J gene: TRBJ2-2
clone size: -
CDR3 protein: CASSPFLELAGEGDTGELFF
CDR3 DNA: TGTGCCAGCTCACCATTTTTAGAACTAGCGGGAGAAGGCGACACCGGGGAGCTGTTTTTT